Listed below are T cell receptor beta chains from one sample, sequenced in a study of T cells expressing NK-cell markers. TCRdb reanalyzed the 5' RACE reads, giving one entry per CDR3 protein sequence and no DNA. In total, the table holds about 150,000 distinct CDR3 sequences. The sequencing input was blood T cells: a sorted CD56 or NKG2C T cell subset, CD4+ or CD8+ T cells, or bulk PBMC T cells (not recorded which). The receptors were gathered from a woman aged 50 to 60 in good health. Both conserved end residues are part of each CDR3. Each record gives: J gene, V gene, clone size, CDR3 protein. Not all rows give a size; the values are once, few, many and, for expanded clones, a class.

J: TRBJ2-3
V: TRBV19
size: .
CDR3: CASSMSSGSTDTQYF

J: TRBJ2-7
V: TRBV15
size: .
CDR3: CATSSNSGRAYEQYF

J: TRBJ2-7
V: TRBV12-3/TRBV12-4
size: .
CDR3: CASSLLSGHPEQYF

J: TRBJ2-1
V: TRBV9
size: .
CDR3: CASSVGSTAEQFF

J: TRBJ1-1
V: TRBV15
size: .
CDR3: CATATGGTSEAFF

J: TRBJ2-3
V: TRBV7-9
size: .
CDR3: CASSSQGGGSNTQYF

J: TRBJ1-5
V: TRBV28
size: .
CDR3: CASSLLQYSNQPQHF

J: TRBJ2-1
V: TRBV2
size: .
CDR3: CAGLAGGPGYNEQFF

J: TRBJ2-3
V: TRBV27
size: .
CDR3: CASSFLSDTQYF

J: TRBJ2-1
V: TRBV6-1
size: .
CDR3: CASRRQGAYNEQFF

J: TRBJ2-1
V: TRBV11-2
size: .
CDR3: CASSLPVEAEQFF

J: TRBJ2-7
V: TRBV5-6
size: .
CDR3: CASSPQTSGRFYEQYF

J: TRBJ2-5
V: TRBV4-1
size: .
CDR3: CASSQGTDQETQYF

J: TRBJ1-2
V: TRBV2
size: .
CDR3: CASSPTYRGGSGYTF

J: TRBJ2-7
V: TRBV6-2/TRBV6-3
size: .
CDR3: CASTWDRSYEQYF

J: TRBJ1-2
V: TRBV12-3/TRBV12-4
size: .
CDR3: CASRPAGRMLDGYTF

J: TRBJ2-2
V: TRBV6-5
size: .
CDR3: CASSYSVAGVSTGELFF

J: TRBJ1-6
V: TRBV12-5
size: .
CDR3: CASGLDRDRNSPLHF

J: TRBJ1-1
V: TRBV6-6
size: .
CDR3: CASRTGEYGKTEAFF

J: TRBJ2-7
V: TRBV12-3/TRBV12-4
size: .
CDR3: CASSPGGAGLDEQYF

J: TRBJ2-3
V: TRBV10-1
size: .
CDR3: CASSDGGSNTDTQYF

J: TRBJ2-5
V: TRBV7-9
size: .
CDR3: CASRRQGVGETQYF

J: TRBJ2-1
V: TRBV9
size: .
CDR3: CASSSPTYNEQFF

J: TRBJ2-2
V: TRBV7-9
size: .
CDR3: CASRGGNTGELFF

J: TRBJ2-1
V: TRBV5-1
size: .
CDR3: CASSLVPGGLLNEQFF

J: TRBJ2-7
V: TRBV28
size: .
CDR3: CASSLSGREIYEQYF

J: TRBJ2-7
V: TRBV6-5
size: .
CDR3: CASSVGSGPYEQYF

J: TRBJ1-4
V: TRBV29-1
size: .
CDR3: CSVEENGPTNEKLFF

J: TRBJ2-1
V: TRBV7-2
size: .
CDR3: CASSLKLALEQFF

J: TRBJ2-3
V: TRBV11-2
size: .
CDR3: CASSFGTSGTDTQYF

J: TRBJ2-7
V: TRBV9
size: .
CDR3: CASSDSTGQGATQYF

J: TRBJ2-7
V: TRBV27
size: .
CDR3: CASSSGTALYEQYF

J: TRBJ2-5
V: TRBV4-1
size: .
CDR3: CASSHAIQETQYF

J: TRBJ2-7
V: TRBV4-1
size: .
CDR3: CASSRDRVDEQYF

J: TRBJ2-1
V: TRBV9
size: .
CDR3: CASSPEREEYNEQFF

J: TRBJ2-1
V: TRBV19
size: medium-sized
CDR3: CASRRGVNEQFF

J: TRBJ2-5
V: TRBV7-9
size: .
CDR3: CASSSSTMRRETQYF

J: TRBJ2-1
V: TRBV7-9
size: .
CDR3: CASSLGAPSYNEQFF

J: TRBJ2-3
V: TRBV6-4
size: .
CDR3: CASSPKGRGRLDTQYF

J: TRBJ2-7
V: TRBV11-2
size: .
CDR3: CASSSGLAGVLDEQYF

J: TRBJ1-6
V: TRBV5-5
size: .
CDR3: CASSLAGAVGNSPLHF

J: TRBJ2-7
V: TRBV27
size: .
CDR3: CASRQGSGEQYF

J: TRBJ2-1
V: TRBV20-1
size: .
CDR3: CSATSRHGTSGSQRYNEQFF

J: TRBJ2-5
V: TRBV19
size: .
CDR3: CASSDSLGGETQYF

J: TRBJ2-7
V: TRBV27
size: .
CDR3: CASSLSASGSSGEQYF

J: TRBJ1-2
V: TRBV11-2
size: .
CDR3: CASSLDNPGLGYGYTF

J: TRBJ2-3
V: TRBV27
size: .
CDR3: CASSPTATAGGDTQYF

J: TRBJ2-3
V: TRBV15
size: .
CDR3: CATSRDRAASDTQYF

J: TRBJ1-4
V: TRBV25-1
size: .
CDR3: CASSGPRGPVKLFF

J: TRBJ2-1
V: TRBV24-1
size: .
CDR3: CATSDLVTDEQFF

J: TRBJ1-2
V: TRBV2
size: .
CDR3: CASRGQGEDYGYTF

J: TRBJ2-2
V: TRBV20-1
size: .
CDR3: CSASNPWQMNTGELFF

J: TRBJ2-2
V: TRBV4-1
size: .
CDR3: CASSHLMGLTGELFF

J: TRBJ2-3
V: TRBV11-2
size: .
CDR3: CASSPSSGRGGDTQYF

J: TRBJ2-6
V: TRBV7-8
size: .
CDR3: CASSLLDRVFSGANVLTF